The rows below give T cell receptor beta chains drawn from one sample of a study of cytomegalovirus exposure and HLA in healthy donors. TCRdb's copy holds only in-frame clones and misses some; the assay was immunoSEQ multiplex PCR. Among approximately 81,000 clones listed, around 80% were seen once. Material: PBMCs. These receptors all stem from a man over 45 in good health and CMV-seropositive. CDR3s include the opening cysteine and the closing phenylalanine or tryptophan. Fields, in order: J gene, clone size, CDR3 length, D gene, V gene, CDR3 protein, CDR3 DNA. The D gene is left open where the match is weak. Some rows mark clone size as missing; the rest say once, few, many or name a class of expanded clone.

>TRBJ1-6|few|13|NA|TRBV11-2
CASSPVGYSPLHF
TGTGCCAGCAGCCCCGTCGGGTATTCACCCCTCCACTTT
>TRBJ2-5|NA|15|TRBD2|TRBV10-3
CASKRSGTSQETQYF
TGTGCCAGCAAGCGCAGCGGGACTTCACAAGAGACCCAGTACTTC
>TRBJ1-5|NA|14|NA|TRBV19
CASSMFDGGQPQHF
TGTGCCAGTAGTATGTTTGATGGGGGCCAGCCCCAGCATTTT
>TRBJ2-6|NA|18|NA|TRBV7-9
CASSWPFRGDSGANALTF
TGTGCCAGCAGCTGGCCTTTTAGAGGAGACTCTGGGGCCAACGCCCTGACTTTC
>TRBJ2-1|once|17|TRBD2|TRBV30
CAWGGSRTSVNYNEQFF
TGTGCCTGGGGGGGATCGAGGACTAGCGTTAACTACAATGAGCAGTTCTTC
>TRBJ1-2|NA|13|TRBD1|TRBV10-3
CASTGTVNYGYTF
TGTGCCTCTACCGGGACAGTCAACTATGGCTACACCTTC
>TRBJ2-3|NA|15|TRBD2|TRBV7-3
CASSSSAGGTDTQYF
TGTGCCAGCAGCTCCTCGGCGGGAGGGACAGATACGCAGTATTTT
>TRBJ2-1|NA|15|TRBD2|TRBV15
CATSTLAGSYNEQFF
TGTGCCACCAGCACCCTAGCGGGATCGTACAATGAGCAGTTCTTC
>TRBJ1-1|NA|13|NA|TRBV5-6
CASSVRGYTEAFF
TGTGCCAGCAGCGTCCGGGGGTACACTGAAGCTTTCTTT
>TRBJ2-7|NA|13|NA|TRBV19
CASGLVGSYEQYF
TGTGCCAGCGGACTGGTGGGCTCCTACGAGCAGTACTTC
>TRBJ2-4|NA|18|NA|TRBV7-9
CASSLALGQGSAKNIQYF
TGTGCCAGCAGCTTAGCGCTTGGGCAGGGGTCGGCCAAAAACATTCAGTACTTC
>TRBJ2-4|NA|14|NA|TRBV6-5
CASSEFGSHDIQYF
TGTGCCAGCAGTGAATTCGGGTCCCACGACATTCAGTACTTC
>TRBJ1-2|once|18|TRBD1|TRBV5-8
CASSFLKGTGAFNYGYTF
TGTGCCAGCAGCTTCCTAAAAGGGACAGGGGCCTTTAACTATGGCTACACCTTC
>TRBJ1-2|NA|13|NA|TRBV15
CATSWAGEQGYTF
TGTGCCACCAGTTGGGCAGGGGAGCAAGGCTACACCTTC
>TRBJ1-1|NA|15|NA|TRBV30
CAWSATRHRGTEAFF
TGTGCCTGGAGTGCCACCCGTCATAGGGGCACTGAAGCTTTCTTT
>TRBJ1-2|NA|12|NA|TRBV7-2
CASTRTESGYTF
TGTGCCAGCACCCGGACAGAGTCTGGCTACACCTTC
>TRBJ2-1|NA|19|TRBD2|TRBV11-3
CASSLEWDWSGSPSNEQFF
TGTGCCAGCAGCTTAGAATGGGATTGGAGCGGGAGCCCTTCGAATGAGCAGTTCTTC
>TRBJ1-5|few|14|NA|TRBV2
CASGWGYSNQPQHF
TGTGCCAGCGGGTGGGGCTATAGCAATCAGCCCCAGCATTTT
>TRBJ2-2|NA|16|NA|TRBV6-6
CASSYSMGALTGELFF
TGTGCCAGCAGTTACTCGATGGGGGCCTTAACCGGGGAGCTGTTTTTT
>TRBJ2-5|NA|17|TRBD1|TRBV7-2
CASSFPRQGPYQETQYF
TGTGCCAGCAGCTTCCCAAGACAGGGACCTTACCAAGAGACCCAGTACTTC